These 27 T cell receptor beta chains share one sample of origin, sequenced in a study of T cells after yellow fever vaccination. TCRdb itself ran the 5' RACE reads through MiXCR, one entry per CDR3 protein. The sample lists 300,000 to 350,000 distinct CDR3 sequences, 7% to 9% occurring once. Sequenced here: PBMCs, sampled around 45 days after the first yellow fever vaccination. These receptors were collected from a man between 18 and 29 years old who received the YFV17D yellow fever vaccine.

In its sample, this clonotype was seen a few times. Written as DNA, the CDR3 is TGCGCCAGCAGCCAACCCTTGAGGGGCAGGCAAGAGACCCAGTACTTC. It codes for CASSQPLRGRQETQYF. This chain joins TRBV4-1 and TRBJ2-5; the D call may be TRBD1 or TRBD2 (5 bases each). This CDR3 has 16 amino acids. Trimming cost V 2 bases and J 2 bases, with 15 bases left between them. The germline CDR1 and CDR2 sequences are MGHRA and YSYEKL.

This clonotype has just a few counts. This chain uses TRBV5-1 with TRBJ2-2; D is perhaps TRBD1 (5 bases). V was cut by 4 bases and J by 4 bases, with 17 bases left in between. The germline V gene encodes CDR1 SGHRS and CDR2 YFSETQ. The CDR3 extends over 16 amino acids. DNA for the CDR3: TGCGCCAGCAGCATGAGCGCAGGGTCGGGCACCGGGGAGCTGTTTTTT. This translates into CASSMSAGSGTGELFF.

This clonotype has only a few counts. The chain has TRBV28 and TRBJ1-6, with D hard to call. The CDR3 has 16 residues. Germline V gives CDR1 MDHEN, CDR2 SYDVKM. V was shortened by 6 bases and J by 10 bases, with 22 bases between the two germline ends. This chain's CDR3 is CASSPLDPGGLSPLHF. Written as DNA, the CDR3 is TGTGCCAGCAGCCCCCTTGACCCAGGAGGTCTCTCACCCCTCCACTTT.

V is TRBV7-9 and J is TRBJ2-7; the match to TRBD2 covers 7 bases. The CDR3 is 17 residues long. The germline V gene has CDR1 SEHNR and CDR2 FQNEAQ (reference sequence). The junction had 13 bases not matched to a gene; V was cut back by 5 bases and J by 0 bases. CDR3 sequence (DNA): TGTGCCAGCAGCCGATTAGGGGCGGGGGAACTCTCCTACGAGCAGTACGTC. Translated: CASSRLGAGELSYEQYV.

The CDR3 coding sequence is TGCGCCAGCAGGGTTGATAGGGGACCAGATACGCAGTATTTT. As protein: CASRVDRGPDTQYF. V gene TRBV5-1 combines with J gene TRBJ2-3; D tentatively fits TRBD1 or TRBD2 (5 bases each). Trimming stripped 5 bases from V and 4 bases from J, with 14 bases between. CDR1 is SGHRS, CDR2 YFSETQ, per germline. The CDR3 totals 14 residues.

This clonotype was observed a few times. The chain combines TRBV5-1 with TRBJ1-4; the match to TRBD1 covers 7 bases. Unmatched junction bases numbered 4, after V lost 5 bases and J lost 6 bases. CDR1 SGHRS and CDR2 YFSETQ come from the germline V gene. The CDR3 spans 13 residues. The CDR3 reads CASSLGGYEKLFF. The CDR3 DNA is TGCGCCAGCAGTTTAGGGGGCTATGAAAAACTGTTTTTT.

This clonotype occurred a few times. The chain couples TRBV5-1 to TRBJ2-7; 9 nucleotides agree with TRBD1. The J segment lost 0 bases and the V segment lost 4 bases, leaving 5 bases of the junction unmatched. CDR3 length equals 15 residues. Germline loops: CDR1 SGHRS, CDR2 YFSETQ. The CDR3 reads CASSDGTGSSYEQYV. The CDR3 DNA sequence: TGCGCCAGCAGCGACGGGACAGGGAGCTCCTACGAGCAGTACGTC.

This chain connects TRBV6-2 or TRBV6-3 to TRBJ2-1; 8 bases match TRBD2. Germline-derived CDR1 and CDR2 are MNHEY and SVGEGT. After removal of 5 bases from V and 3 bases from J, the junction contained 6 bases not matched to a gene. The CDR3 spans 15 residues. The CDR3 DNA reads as TGTGCCAGCAGTCTGCGGGGGGAATTCTACAATGAGCAGTTCTTC. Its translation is CASSLRGEFYNEQFF.

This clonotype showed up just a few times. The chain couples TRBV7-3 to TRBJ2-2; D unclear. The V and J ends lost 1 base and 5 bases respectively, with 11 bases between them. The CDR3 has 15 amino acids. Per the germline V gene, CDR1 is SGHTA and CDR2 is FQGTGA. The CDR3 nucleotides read TGTGCCAGCAGCTTAAATTTTCACGTAACCGGGGAGCTGTTTTTT. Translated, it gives CASSLNFHVTGELFF.

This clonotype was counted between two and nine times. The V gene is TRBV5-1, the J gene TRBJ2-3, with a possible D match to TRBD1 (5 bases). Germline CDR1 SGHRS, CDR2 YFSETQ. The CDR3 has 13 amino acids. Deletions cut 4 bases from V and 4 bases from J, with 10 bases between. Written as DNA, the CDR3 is TGCGCCAGCAGCCCTGAACAGGCAGATACGCAGTATTTT. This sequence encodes CASSPEQADTQYF.

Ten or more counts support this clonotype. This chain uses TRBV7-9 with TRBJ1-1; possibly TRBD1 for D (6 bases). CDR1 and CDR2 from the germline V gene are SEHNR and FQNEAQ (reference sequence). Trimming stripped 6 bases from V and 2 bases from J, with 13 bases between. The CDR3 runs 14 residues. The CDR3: CASRMGGQNTEAFF. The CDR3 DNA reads TGTGCCAGCAGGATGGGGGGCCAAAACACTGAAGCTTTCTTT.

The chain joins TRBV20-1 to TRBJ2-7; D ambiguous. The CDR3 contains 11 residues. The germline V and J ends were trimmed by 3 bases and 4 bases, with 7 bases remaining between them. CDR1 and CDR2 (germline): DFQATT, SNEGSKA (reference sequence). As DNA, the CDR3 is TGCAGTGCTAGCACGGATTACGAGCAGTACTTC. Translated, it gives CSASTDYEQYF.

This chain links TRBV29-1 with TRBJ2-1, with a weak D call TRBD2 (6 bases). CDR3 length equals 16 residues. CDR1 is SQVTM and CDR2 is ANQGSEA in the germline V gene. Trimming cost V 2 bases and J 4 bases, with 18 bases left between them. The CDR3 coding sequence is TGCAGCGTTGAACAAAAACTAGCAGTCTTTTACAATGAGCAGTTCTTC. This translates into CSVEQKLAVFYNEQFF.

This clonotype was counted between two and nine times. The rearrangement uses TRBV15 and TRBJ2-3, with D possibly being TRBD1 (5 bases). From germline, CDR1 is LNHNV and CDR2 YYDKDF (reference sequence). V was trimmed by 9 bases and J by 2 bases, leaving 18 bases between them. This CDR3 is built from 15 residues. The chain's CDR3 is CATAEDTFLTDTQYF. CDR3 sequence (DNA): TGTGCCACAGCAGAGGACACTTTTCTCACAGATACGCAGTATTTT.

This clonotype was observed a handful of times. The CDR3 here is CSVEMTLAGYGYTF. CDR3 nucleotides: TGCAGCGTTGAAATGACTTTAGCGGGGTATGGCTACACCTTC. The chain uses TRBV29-1 and TRBJ1-2; D unresolved. This CDR3 region has 14 residues. The V and J ends lost 2 bases and 5 bases respectively, with 15 bases between them. Germline V gene sequence: CDR1 SQVTM, CDR2 ANQGSEA.

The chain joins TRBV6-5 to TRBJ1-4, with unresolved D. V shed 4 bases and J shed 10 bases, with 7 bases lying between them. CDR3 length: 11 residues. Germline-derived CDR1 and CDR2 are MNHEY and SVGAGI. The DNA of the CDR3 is TGTGCCAGCAGTTCACACGGAAAACTGTTTTTT. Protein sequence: CASSSHGKLFF.

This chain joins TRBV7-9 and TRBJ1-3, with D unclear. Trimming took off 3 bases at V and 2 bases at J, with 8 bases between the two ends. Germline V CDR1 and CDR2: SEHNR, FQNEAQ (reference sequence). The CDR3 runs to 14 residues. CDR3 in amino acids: CASSFGVPGNTIYF. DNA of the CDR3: TGTGCCAGCAGCTTTGGAGTGCCTGGAAACACCATATATTTT. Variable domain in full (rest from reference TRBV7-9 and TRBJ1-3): DTGVSQNPRHKITKRGQNVTFRCDPISEHNRLYWYRQTLGQGPEFLTYFQNEAQLEKSRLLSDRFSAERPKGSFSTLEIQRTEQGDSAMYLCASSFGVPGNTIYFGEGSWLTVV.

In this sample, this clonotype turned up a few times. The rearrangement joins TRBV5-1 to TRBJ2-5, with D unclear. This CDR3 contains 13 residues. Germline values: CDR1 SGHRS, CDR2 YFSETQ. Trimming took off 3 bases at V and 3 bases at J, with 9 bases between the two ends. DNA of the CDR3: TGCGCCAGCAGCTCGACTCCTGAAGAGACCCAGTACTTC. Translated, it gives CASSSTPEETQYF.

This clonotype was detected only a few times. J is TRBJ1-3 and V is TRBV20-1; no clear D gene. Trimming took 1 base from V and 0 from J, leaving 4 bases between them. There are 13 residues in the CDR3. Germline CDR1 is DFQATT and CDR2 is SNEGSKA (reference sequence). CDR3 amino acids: CSARVHSGNTIYF. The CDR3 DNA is TGCAGTGCTAGAGTTCACTCTGGAAACACCATATATTTT.

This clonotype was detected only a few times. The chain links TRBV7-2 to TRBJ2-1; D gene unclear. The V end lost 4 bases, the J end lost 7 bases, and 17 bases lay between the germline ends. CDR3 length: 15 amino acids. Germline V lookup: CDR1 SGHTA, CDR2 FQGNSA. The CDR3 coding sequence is TGTGCCAGCAGCTGGGAACGCCAACTTGGGAATGAGCAGTTCTTC. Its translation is CASSWERQLGNEQFF.

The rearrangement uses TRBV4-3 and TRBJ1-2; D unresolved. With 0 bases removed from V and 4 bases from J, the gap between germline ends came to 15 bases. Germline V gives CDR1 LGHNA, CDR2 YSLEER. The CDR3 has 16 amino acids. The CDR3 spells CASSQDWTFIPYGYTF. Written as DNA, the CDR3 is TGCGCCAGCAGCCAAGATTGGACGTTCATTCCCTATGGCTACACCTTC.

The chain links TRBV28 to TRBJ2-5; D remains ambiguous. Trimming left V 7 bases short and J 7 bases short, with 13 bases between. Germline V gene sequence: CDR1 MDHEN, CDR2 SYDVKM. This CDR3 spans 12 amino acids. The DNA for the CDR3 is TGTGCCAGCACATCCCTTTTGTCGACCCAGTACTTC. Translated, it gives CASTSLLSTQYF.

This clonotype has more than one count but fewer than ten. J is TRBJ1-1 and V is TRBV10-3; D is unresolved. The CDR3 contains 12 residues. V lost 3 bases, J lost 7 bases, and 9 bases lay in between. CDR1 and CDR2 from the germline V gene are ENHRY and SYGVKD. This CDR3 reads CAISEGRSEAFF. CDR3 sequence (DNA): TGTGCCATCAGTGAAGGAAGAAGTGAAGCTTTCTTT.

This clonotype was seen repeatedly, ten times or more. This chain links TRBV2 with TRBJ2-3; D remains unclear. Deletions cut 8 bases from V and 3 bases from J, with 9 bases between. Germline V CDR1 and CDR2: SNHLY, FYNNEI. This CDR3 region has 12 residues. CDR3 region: CASFRVTDTQYF. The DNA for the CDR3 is TGTGCCAGCTTCCGTGTTACAGATACGCAGTATTTT.

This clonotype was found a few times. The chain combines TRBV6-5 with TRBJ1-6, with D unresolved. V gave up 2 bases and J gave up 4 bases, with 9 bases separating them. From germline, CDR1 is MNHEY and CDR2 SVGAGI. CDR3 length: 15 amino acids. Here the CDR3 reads CASSYELTYNSPLHF. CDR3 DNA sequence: TGTGCCAGCAGTTACGAGCTGACTTATAATTCACCCCTCCACTTT.

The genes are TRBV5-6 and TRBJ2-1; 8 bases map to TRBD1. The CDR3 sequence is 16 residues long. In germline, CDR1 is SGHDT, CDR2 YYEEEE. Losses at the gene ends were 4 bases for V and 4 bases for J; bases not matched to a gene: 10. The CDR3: CASSRVPGQVYNEQFF. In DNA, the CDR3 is TGTGCCAGCAGCAGAGTCCCGGGACAGGTATACAATGAGCAGTTCTTC. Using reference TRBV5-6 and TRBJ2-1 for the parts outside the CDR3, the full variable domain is DAGVTQSPTHLIKTRGQQVTLRCSPKSGHDTVSWYQQALGQGPQFIFQYYEEEERQRGNFPDRFSGHQFPNYSSELNVNALLLGDSALYLCASSRVPGQVYNEQFFGPGTRLTVL.

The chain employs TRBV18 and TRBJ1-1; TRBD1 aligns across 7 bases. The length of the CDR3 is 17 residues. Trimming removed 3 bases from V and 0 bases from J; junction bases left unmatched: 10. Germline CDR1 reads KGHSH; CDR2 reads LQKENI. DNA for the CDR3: TGTGCCAGCTCACCGGTACAGGGGCGACTAATGAACACTGAAGCTTTCTTT. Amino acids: CASSPVQGRLMNTEAFF.